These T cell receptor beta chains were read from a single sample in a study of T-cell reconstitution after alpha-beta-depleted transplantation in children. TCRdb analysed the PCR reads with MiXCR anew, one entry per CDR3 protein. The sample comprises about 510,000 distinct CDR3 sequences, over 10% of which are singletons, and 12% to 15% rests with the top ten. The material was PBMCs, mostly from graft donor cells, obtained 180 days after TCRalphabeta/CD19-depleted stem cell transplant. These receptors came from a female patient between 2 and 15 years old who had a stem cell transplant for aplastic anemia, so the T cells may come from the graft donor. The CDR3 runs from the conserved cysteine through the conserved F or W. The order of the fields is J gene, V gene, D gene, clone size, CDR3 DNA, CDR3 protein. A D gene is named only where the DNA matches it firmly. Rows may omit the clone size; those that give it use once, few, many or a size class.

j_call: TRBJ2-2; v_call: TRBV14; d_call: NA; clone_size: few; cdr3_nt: TGTGCCAGCAGCAACCGGCCAGCGAACACCGGGGAGCTGTTTTTT; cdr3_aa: CASSNRPANTGELFF
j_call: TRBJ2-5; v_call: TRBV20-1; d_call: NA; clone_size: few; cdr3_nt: TGCAGTGCTACCCGACTAGAAGAGACCCAGTACTTC; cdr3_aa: CSATRLEETQYF
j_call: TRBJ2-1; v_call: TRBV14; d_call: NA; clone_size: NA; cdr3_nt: TGTGCCAGCAGCCAGGACCCGACGTATGAGCAGTTCTTC; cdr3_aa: CASSQDPTYEQFF
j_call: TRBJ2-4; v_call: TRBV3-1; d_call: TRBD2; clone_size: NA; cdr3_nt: TGTGCCAGCAGCCAAGGGACTAGCGGCCGGTTAGCCAAAAACATTCAGTACTTC; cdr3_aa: CASSQGTSGRLAKNIQYF
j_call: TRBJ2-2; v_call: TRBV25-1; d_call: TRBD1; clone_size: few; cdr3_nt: TGTGCCACCCAGACAGGGGGGAACACCGGGGAGCTGTTTTTT; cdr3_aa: CATQTGGNTGELFF
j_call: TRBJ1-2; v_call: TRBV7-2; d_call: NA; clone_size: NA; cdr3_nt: TGTGCCAGCAGCTTAGGGCCCGTCTATGGCTACACCTTC; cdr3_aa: CASSLGPVYGYTF
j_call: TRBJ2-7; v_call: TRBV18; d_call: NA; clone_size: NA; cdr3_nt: TGTGCCAGCTCACTGGCGGGACCAACCCCTCCCGAGCAGTACTTC; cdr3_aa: CASSLAGPTPPEQYF
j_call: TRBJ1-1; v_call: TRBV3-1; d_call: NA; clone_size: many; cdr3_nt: TGTGCCAGCAGCCAAGGTTCCCCTGGGCACTTGAACACTGAAGCTTTCTTT; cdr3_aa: CASSQGSPGHLNTEAFF
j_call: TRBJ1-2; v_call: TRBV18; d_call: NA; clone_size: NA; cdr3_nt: TGTGCCAGCTCACCAGGACAGCTGAACTATGGCTACACCTTC; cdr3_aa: CASSPGQLNYGYTF
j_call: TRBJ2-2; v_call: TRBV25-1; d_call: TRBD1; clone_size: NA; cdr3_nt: TGTGCCAGCAGACCGGGACAGGGGGGAAGTGCCGGGGAGCTGTTTTTT; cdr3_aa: CASRPGQGGSAGELFF
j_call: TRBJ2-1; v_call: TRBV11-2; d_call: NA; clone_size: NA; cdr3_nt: TGTGCCAGCAGCCAACGAATCGAACTCCCGAGCTCCTACAATGAGCAGTTCTTC; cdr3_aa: CASSQRIELPSSYNEQFF
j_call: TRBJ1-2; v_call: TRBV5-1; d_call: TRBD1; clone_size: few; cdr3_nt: TGCGCCAGCAGCTTCACCCGGGACAGGGCCCCCTATGGCTACACCTTC; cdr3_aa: CASSFTRDRAPYGYTF
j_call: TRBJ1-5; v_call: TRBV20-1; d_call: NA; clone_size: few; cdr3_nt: TGCAGTGCCCATCCCGGCGGGGGCGCCGGCAATCAGCCCCAGCATTTT; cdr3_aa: CSAHPGGGAGNQPQHF
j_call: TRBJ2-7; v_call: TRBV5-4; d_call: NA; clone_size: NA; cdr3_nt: TGTGCCAGCAGCTTGCCGACAGGGGGCCAGGTGAGCGGGAGGTACGAGCAGTACTTC; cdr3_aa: CASSLPTGGQVSGRYEQYF
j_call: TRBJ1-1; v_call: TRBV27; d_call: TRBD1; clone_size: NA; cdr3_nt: TGTGCCAGCAGTTCTGCACAGGGGCTCATGAACACTGAAGCTTTCTTT; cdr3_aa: CASSSAQGLMNTEAFF
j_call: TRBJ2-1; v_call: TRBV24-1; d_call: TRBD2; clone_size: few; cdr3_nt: TGTGCCACCAGTGTACCCGGGACTAGCGGATCCCAAACGGCTTACAATGAGCAGTTCTTC; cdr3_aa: CATSVPGTSGSQTAYNEQFF
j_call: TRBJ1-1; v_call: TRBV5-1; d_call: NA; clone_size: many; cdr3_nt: TGCGCCAGCAGCCCCGACTTGAACACTGAAGCTTTCTTT; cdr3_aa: CASSPDLNTEAFF
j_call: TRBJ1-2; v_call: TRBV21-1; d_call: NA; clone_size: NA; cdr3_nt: TGTGCCAGCAGCAAAAACAGGATGAGGACCCCTAACTATGGCTACACCTTC; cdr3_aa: CASSKNRMRTPNYGYTF
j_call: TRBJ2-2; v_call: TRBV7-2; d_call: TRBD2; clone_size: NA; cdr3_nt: TGTGCCAGCAGCTTAGCGATCCTCGGACTAGCGGCGAACACCGGGGAGCTGTTTTTT; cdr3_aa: CASSLAILGLAANTGELFF
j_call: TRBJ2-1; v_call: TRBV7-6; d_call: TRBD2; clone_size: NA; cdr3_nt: TGTGCCAGCAGCTCTTCTAGCGGGAGAGCCTACAATGAGCAGTTCTTC; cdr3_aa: CASSSSSGRAYNEQFF
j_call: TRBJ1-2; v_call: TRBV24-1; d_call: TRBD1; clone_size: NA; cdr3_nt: TGTGCCACCAGTGATTTTGAAGGGGGCCCGGCTGGTGGCTACACCTTC; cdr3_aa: CATSDFEGGPAGGYTF
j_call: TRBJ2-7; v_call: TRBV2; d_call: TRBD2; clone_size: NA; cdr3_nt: TGTGCCAGCAGACTACCGGGACTAGCGGGAGGGCCGGCCGCGTTC; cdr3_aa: CASRLPGLAGGPAAF
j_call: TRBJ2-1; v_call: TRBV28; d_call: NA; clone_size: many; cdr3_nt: TGTGCCAGCAGCCCTTACGATACGTACAATGAGCAGTTCTTC; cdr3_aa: CASSPYDTYNEQFF
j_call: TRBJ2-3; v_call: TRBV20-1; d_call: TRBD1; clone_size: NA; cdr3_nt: TGCAGTGCTAGGATCAGGACAGGAGCCACAGATACGCAGTATTTT; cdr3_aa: CSARIRTGATDTQYF
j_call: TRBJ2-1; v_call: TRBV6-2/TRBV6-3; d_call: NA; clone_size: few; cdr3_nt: TGTGCCAGCACCTATAGGGAGAGCTCCTACAATGAGCAGTTCTTC; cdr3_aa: CASTYRESSYNEQFF